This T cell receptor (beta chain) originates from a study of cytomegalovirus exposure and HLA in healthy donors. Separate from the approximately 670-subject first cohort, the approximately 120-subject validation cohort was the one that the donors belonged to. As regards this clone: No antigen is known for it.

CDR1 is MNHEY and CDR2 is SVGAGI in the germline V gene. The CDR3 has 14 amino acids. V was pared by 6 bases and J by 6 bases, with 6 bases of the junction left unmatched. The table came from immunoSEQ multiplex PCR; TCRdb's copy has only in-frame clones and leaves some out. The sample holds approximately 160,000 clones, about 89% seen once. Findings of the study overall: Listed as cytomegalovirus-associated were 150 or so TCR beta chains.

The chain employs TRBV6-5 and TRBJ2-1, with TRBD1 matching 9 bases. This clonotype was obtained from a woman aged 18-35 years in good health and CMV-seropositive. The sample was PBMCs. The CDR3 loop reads CASSTGTGSNEQFF. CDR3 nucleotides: TGTGCCAGCAGCACCGGGACAGGGAGCAATGAGCAGTTCTTC.